Following are 14 T cell receptor beta chains from one sample sequenced in a study of Ad26.COV2.S vaccination and SARS-CoV-2 variants. Treatment: around 19 received Ad26.COV2.S at low or high dose, single or two shots; five or six received placebo; per-sample allocation not given. The study sampled participants on day 63 after the first vaccine or placebo injection. TCRdb keeps only in-frame clones here, not all; method: immunoSEQ multiplex PCR. The table includes about 680,000 clones, around 92% detected once. Sample: peripheral blood, taken in a trial of Ad26.COV2.S vaccine versus placebo. The origin of the receptors is a person aged 18-60 years who received the Ad26.COV2.S COVID-19 vaccine or a placebo.

The CDR3 DNA sequence: TGTGCCACCAGGCCCACAGGGGGACGCGGGGAGCTGTTTTTT. Translation: CATRPTGGRGELFF. The chain links TRBV15 to TRBJ2-2; 8 bases are shared with TRBD1. The V gene end was trimmed by 6 bases and the J gene end by 7 bases; junction bases not matched to a gene: 7. The CDR3 sequence is 14 residues long. The germline V gene has CDR1 LNHNV and CDR2 YYDKDF (reference sequence).

This chain connects TRBV13 to TRBJ2-7; D not resolved. Germline CDR1 is PRHDT and CDR2 is FYEKMQ (reference sequence). The ends were cut back, 5 bases at V and 7 bases at J, with 18 bases in the middle. The CDR3 extends over 14 amino acids. The DNA of the CDR3 is TGTGCCAGCAGCCCGGGTATCGGCTTCCAAGAGCAGTACTTC. It encodes CASSPGIGFQEQYF.

This clone occurred a few times. The chain is built from TRBV12-3 or TRBV12-4 and TRBJ1-5; 8 bases align to TRBD1. The CDR3 is made up of 13 amino acids. Unmatched junction bases numbered 5, after V lost 7 bases and J lost 6 bases. The CDR3 loop is CASTEQGGQPQHF. DNA of the CDR3: TGTGCCAGCACTGAACAGGGGGGTCAGCCCCAGCATTTT.

Concerning this clone: This CDR3 is also generated by other DNA sequences in the sample. The DNA of the CDR3 is TGTGCCAGCAGCTTGGATCTAGCGGGATCCTACGAGCAGTACTTC. Its translation: CASSLDLAGSYEQYF. This chain uses TRBV5-4 with TRBJ2-7, with 9 bases lining up with TRBD2. Trimming at V came to 0 bases and at J to 1 base, leaving 2 bases not matched to a gene. The CDR3 consists of 15 residues. Germline V CDR1 and CDR2: SGHNT, YYREEE (reference sequence).

The gene calls are TRBV12-3 or TRBV12-4 and TRBJ2-5; TRBD1 might be the D (6 bases). This CDR3 comprises 11 residues. The V end was cut by 2 bases, the J end by 11 bases, with 9 bases between. This chain's CDR3 is CASSLWGPQYF. CDR3 in DNA: TGTGCCAGCAGTTTATGGGGGCCGCAGTACTTC.

The rearrangement uses TRBV6-5 and TRBJ1-4; 9 bases align to TRBD1. This CDR3 is 16 amino acids long. CDR1 is MNHEY, CDR2 SVGAGI, per germline. The ends lost 4 bases at V and 6 bases at J; junction bases unmatched: 9. CDR3 sequence reads: CASSSATGTGYEKLFF. CDR3 nucleotides: TGTGCCAGCAGTTCCGCAACCGGGACAGGGTATGAAAAACTGTTTTTT.

The chain uses TRBV2 and TRBJ1-5; TRBD1 matches at 8 bases. V was clipped by 9 bases and J by 3 bases; unmatched bases: 4. Germline V gene data show CDR1 as SNHLY and CDR2 as FYNNEI. The CDR3 loop spans 13 amino acids. The CDR3 DNA sequence: TGTGCCAGTGGACAGGGCTCCAATCAGCCCCAGCATTTT. Its translation is CASGQGSNQPQHF.

This chain joins TRBV4-2 and TRBJ2-5; D perhaps matches TRBD1 (5 bases). Germline lookup yields CDR1 LGHNA and CDR2 YNFKEQ. The V gene lost 4 bases and the J gene lost 0 bases, with 15 bases spanning the gap. CDR3 length equals 16 residues. CDR3 loop: CASSLGQEIYQETQYF. Written as DNA, the CDR3 is TGTGCCAGCAGCCTGGGGCAGGAGATTTACCAAGAGACCCAGTACTTC.

The J gene is TRBJ2-1, the V gene TRBV24-1, with TRBD2 as a possible D gene (5 bases). CDR3 length: 13 residues. V lost 4 bases and J 2 bases, leaving 5 bases between the germline ends. Germline V gives CDR1 KGHDR, CDR2 SFDVKD. This CDR3 reads CATSEEAYNEQFF. The CDR3 coding sequence is TGTGCCACCAGTGAGGAGGCCTACAATGAGCAGTTCTTC.

The chain combines TRBV27 with TRBJ2-1; 11 bases line up with TRBD2. Germline V gene sequence: CDR1 MNHEY, CDR2 SMNVEV (reference sequence). The ends lost 8 bases at V and 8 bases at J; junction bases unmatched: 8. The CDR3 is 14 amino acids. Here the CDR3 DNA reads TGTGCCAGCCCTTGGTTAGCGGGAGGGGATGAGCAGTTCTTC. It is translated as CASPWLAGGDEQFF.

The chain uses TRBV29-1 and TRBJ2-5, with D perhaps assigned TRBD1 or TRBD2 (5 bases each). The CDR3 is made up of 12 amino acids. V was shortened by 1 base and J by 6 bases, with 9 bases between the two germline ends. CDR1 SQVTM and CDR2 ANQGSEA come from the germline V gene. The CDR3 DNA is TGCAGCGTTGAAGGCGAGGGGAAGACCCAGTACTTC. It translates to CSVEGEGKTQYF. Full variable domain (remainder filled in from reference TRBV29-1 and TRBJ2-5): SAVISQKPSRDICQRGTSLTIQCQVDSQVTMMFWYRQQPGQSLTLIATANQGSEATYESGFVIDKFPISRPNLTFSTLTVSNMSPEDSSIYLCSVEGEGKTQYFGPGTRLLVL.

This chain joins TRBV5-8 and TRBJ2-1; 12 nucleotides agree with TRBD1. The germline CDR1 and CDR2 sequences are SGHTS and YDEGEE. This CDR3 has 14 residues. V dropped 2 bases and J dropped 8; count of bases not matched to a gene: 2. The CDR3 nucleotides read TGTGCCAGCAGCTTCGGGACAGGGGGCGATGAGCAGTTCTTC. This translates into CASSFGTGGDEQFF. Variable domain in full (rest from reference TRBV5-8 and TRBJ2-1): EAGVTQSPTHLIKTRGQQATLRCSPISGHTSVYWYQQALGLGLQFLLWYDEGEERNRGNFPPRFSGRQFPNYSSELNVNALELEDSALYLCASSFGTGGDEQFFGPGTRLTVL.

The chain carries TRBV5-8 and TRBJ2-3, with 8 bases aligning to TRBD1. The J segment lost 4 bases and the V segment lost 3 bases, leaving 10 bases of the junction unmatched. This CDR3 contains 16 residues. From germline, CDR1 is SGHTS and CDR2 YDEGEE. This CDR3 is CASSYNRGSRADTQYF. CDR3 DNA: TGTGCCAGCAGCTACAACAGGGGGAGTAGGGCAGATACGCAGTATTTT. The full variable domain, its missing parts supplied by reference TRBV5-8 and TRBJ2-3, is EAGVTQSPTHLIKTRGQQATLRCSPISGHTSVYWYQQALGLGLQFLLWYDEGEERNRGNFPPRFSGRQFPNYSSELNVNALELEDSALYLCASSYNRGSRADTQYFGPGTRLTVL.

This chain joins TRBV10-1 and TRBJ2-3, with TRBD1 as a possible D gene (5 bases). CDR3 length: 14 amino acids. Trimming took off 4 bases at V and 0 bases at J, with 8 bases between the two ends. Germline CDR1 is WNHNN and CDR2 is SYGVQD (reference sequence). The CDR3 DNA is TGCGCCAGCAGTGGTCCAGGGAGCACAGATACGCAGTATTTT. It codes for CASSGPGSTDTQYF.